Presented here are 29 T cell receptor beta chains from one specimen sequenced in a study of control samples from healthy donors and cancer patients. The table came from immunoSEQ multiplex PCR; TCRdb's copy has only in-frame clones and leaves some out. The sample contains more than 95,000 clones, around 82% of which appear only once. Sequencing was performed on blood. Receptors were obtained from a woman in her 50s in good health.

DNA of the CDR3: TGTGCCAGTAGTCCAACCTTGAGGGGCAAAGCTTTCTTT. It specifies CASSPTLRGKAFF. The chain is built from TRBV19 and TRBJ1-1; D is possibly TRBD1 (5 bases). The CDR3 spans 13 residues. The V gene lost 5 bases and the J gene lost 9 bases, with 16 bases spanning the gap. Germline lookup yields CDR1 LNHDA and CDR2 SQIVND (reference sequence).

The chain joins TRBV5-6 to TRBJ2-3; TRBD2 matches 8 bases. The V gene's germline CDR1 is SGHDT and CDR2 YYEEEE. The CDR3 has 14 amino acids. V was pared by 2 bases and J by 4 bases, with 3 bases of the junction left unmatched. This CDR3 reads CASSFSGTPDTQYF. The CDR3 coding sequence is TGTGCCAGCAGCTTTAGCGGGACACCAGATACGCAGTATTTT.

V and J are TRBV6-5 and TRBJ2-7, with 7 bases matching TRBD1. Trimming at V came to 4 bases and at J to 6 bases, leaving 12 bases not matched to a gene. The CDR3 loop spans 15 amino acids. Germline CDR1 and CDR2: MNHEY and SVGAGI. CDR3 protein: CASSSHPGGHSEQYF. The CDR3 coding sequence is TGTGCCAGCAGTTCTCATCCAGGGGGACATTCCGAGCAGTACTTC.

CDR3 region: CASSLSVNYGYTF. CDR3 DNA: TGTGCCAGCAGCCTCAGTGTTAACTATGGCTACACCTTC. V and J are TRBV7-6 and TRBJ1-2, with D unclear. With 5 bases removed from V and 1 base from J, the gap between germline ends came to 8 bases. The CDR3 spans 13 residues. Germline V CDR1 and CDR2: SGHVS, FNYEAQ.

This rearrangement joins TRBV5-4 to TRBJ1-3; D is unresolved. CDR1 is SGHNT and CDR2 is YYREEE in the germline V gene (reference sequence). The CDR3 consists of 15 residues. The V and J ends lost 4 bases and 2 bases respectively, with 13 bases between them. CDR3 protein: CASSRKEKAGNTIYF. The CDR3 DNA reads TGTGCCAGCAGCCGGAAGGAGAAGGCTGGAAACACCATATATTTT.

This clone has a single count. J is TRBJ2-1 and V is TRBV6-5, with TRBD2 matching 7 bases. The CDR3 totals 14 residues. Germline V gives CDR1 MNHEY, CDR2 SVGAGI. The J segment lost 2 bases and the V segment lost 2 bases, leaving 0 bases of the junction unmatched. CDR3 in amino acids: CASSYSGAYNEQFF. The CDR3 DNA is TGTGCCAGCAGTTACAGCGGGGCCTACAATGAGCAGTTCTTC.

The chain couples TRBV18 to TRBJ2-7, with D perhaps being TRBD1 or TRBD2 (6 bases each). CDR1 and CDR2 from the germline V gene are KGHSH and LQKENI. The CDR3 is 14 residues long. Trimming pared 3 bases from V and 5 bases from J, leaving 14 bases between. The chain's CDR3 is CASSPGTGAHEQYF. The CDR3, as DNA: TGTGCCAGCTCACCTGGGACGGGGGCCCACGAGCAGTACTTC.

The chain joins TRBV5-1 to TRBJ2-1; maybe TRBD1 (5 bases). V was trimmed by 0 bases and J by 9 bases, leaving 7 bases between them. The CDR3 extends over 12 amino acids. The V gene's germline CDR1 is SGHRS and CDR2 YFSETQ. CDR3 amino acids: CASSLGQGEQFF. The DNA of the CDR3 is TGCGCCAGCAGCTTGGGGCAGGGTGAGCAGTTCTTC.

The chain employs TRBV30 and TRBJ2-1, with 7 bases matching TRBD2. Germline V CDR1 and CDR2: GTSNPN, SVGIG (reference sequence). The CDR3 is made up of 14 amino acids. The V segment lost 1 base and the J segment 4 bases; nucleotides outside the gene matches: 4. The CDR3 loop is CAWSEGREYNEQFF. The CDR3 DNA follows: TGTGCCTGGAGTGAAGGGCGGGAGTACAATGAGCAGTTCTTC.

This rearrangement joins TRBV7-2 to TRBJ1-6; 7 nucleotides align to TRBD1. Trimming at V came to 3 bases and at J to 7 bases, leaving 3 bases not matched to a gene. Germline CDR1 and CDR2: SGHTA and FQGNSA. The CDR3 loop spans 14 amino acids. CDR3 nucleotide sequence: TGTGCCAGCAGCTTGGGGACAGACAATTCACCCCTCCACTTT. This sequence encodes CASSLGTDNSPLHF. The whole variable domain, remainder taken from reference TRBV7-2 and TRBJ1-6, is GAGVSQSPSNKVTEKGKDVELRCDPISGHTALYWYRQSLGQGLEFLIYFQGNSAPDKSGLPSDRFSAERTGGSVSTLTIQRTQQEDSAVYLCASSLGTDNSPLHFGNGTRLTVT.

This clone was seen ten or more times. The chain carries TRBV6-1 and TRBJ2-2; the D is unclear. This CDR3 is built from 14 residues. Trimming cost V 1 base and J 3 bases, with 6 bases left between them. Germline CDR1 is MNHNS and CDR2 is SASEGT. The CDR3 DNA reads TGTGCCAGCAGTGAAGTTGGGGACACCGGGGAGCTGTTTTTT. This codes for CASSEVGDTGELFF.

This rearrangement joins TRBV18 to TRBJ1-1; 8 bases fit TRBD1. This CDR3 region has 15 residues. Losses at the gene ends were 3 bases for V and 3 bases for J; bases not matched to a gene: 6. CDR1 is KGHSH and CDR2 is LQKENI in the germline V gene. The CDR3 loop reads CASSPEQGAYTEAFF. CDR3 bases: TGTGCCAGCTCACCCGAGCAGGGGGCGTACACTGAAGCTTTCTTT.

This clone has only a few counts. The J gene is TRBJ1-1, the V gene TRBV4-3; D unclear. Trimming shortened V by 4 bases and J by 1 base, and 13 bases separated the two germline ends. CDR3 length equals 15 residues. CDR1 LGHNA and CDR2 YSLEER come from the germline V gene. This CDR3 reads CASSPGEGRNTEAFF. The CDR3 nucleotides read TGCGCCAGCAGCCCCGGGGAGGGCCGGAACACTGAAGCTTTCTTT.

The chain combines TRBV7-8 with TRBJ2-1; 7 bases match TRBD2. The CDR3 consists of 16 residues. With V trimmed by 3 bases and J by 7 bases, 12 bases remained unmatched. Germline values: CDR1 SGHVS, CDR2 FQNEAQ. The chain's CDR3 is CASSLRVRGEMNEQFF. In nucleotides, the CDR3 is TGTGCCAGCAGCTTGAGAGTTCGGGGGGAGATGAATGAGCAGTTCTTC.

In its sample, this clone was seen many times. Here the CDR3 DNA reads TGTGCCAGCAGTCCTACGAAGGCGAGTGGCTACACCTTC. Protein product: CASSPTKASGYTF. The genes are TRBV28 and TRBJ1-2; no firm D call. CDR1 is MDHEN and CDR2 is SYDVKM in the germline V gene. The CDR3 has 13 amino acids. V shed 5 bases and J shed 7 bases, with 14 bases lying between them.

The rearrangement links TRBV4-1 to TRBJ2-7; the D is unclear. The CDR3 contains 14 residues. CDR1 MGHRA and CDR2 YSYEKL come from the germline V gene. V lost 0 bases, J lost 3 bases, and 9 bases lay in between. This CDR3 reads CASSQEVAYYEQYF. The CDR3 DNA reads TGCGCCAGCAGCCAAGAGGTGGCTTACTACGAGCAGTACTTC.

The chain uses TRBV11-2 and TRBJ1-2; TRBD1 aligns across 7 bases. The germline CDR1 and CDR2 sequences are SGHAT and FQNNGV. The V segment lost 6 bases and the J segment 7 bases; nucleotides outside the gene matches: 8. CDR3 length: 13 amino acids. The CDR3 is CASSPTGFAGYTF. The CDR3, as DNA: TGTGCCAGCAGTCCGACAGGGTTTGCTGGCTACACCTTC.

Worth noting for this clone: Compared with germline, one end of the junction differs, possibly owing to a read error. The rearrangement uses TRBV6-5 and TRBJ2-7, with TRBD2 identical over 14 bases. Per germline, CDR1 MNHEY and CDR2 SVGAGI. This CDR3 has 14 residues. The CDR3 bases are TGTGCCAGCAGTTCGGGACTAGCGGGAGTTGTGGAAGACTTC. Its translation is CASSSGLAGVVEDF.

The chain uses TRBV5-1 and TRBJ1-3; D unclear. CDR3 size: 15 residues. The germline gives CDR1 SGHRS, CDR2 YFSETQ. With 3 bases removed from V and 0 bases from J, the gap between germline ends came to 10 bases. The chain's CDR3 is CASSSFDPSGNTIYF. The CDR3 DNA reads as TGCGCCAGCAGCTCCTTCGACCCCTCTGGAAACACCATATATTTT.

The chain employs TRBV6-6 and TRBJ1-6, with 9 bases aligning to TRBD1. Germline CDR1 reads MNHNY; CDR2 reads SVGAGI (reference sequence). This CDR3 contains 14 residues. With 10 bases clipped from V and 10 bases from J, the junction kept 11 bases outside the gene matches. CDR3 loop: CATDRDRERSPLHF. The CDR3 DNA reads TGTGCCACCGACCGGGACAGGGAACGATCACCCCTCCACTTT.

The V call is TRBV29-1, the J call TRBJ1-1, with TRBD1 matching over 8 bases. The germline CDR1 and CDR2 sequences are SQVTM and ANQGSEA. J gave up 3 bases and V 7 bases, and 7 bases lay outside the gene matches. The CDR3 runs to 13 residues. The CDR3 DNA is TGCAGCGCAAGGACAGGGCGGGACACTGAAGCTTTCTTT. This codes for CSARTGRDTEAFF.

V gene TRBV6-2 or TRBV6-3 combines with J gene TRBJ1-6; D ambiguous. Germline V gives CDR1 MNHEY, CDR2 SVGEGT. This CDR3 contains 12 residues. V was trimmed by 2 bases and J by 10 bases, leaving 6 bases between them. The chain's CDR3 is CASSYAGSPLHF. CDR3 coding DNA: TGTGCCAGCAGTTACGCTGGATCACCCCTCCACTTT.

This chain links TRBV6-5 with TRBJ1-6, with D possibly matching TRBD1 (6 bases). This CDR3 contains 14 residues. CDR1 and CDR2 (germline): MNHEY, SVGAGI. The V gene lost 8 bases and the J gene lost 6 bases, with 14 bases spanning the gap. CDR3: CASETGGVNSPLHF. The CDR3 DNA sequence: TGTGCCAGCGAGACAGGTGGAGTTAATTCACCCCTCCACTTT.

This chain uses TRBV4-2 with TRBJ1-4, with 9 bases lining up with TRBD1. The CDR3 has 15 amino acids. The trim removed 4 bases at V and 5 bases at J, leaving 5 bases unmatched. Germline V CDR1 and CDR2: LGHNA, YNFKEQ. CDR3 region: CASSLLDRGNEKLFF. The CDR3 nucleotides read TGTGCCAGCAGCCTCCTGGACAGGGGAAATGAAAAACTGTTTTTT.

The J gene is TRBJ2-2, the V gene TRBV7-9, with a tentative D call TRBD2 (5 bases). Germline lookup yields CDR1 SEHNR and CDR2 FQNEAQ (reference sequence). V dropped 2 bases and J dropped 2 bases, with 12 bases sitting between them. The CDR3 covers 16 residues. Here the CDR3 DNA reads TGTGCCAGCAGCTTATATCTAGCTGGTAACACCGGGGAGCTGTTTTTT. Amino acids: CASSLYLAGNTGELFF.

CDR3 amino acids: CASSSSSSYNEQFF. The CDR3 DNA reads as TGTGCCAGCAGCTCCTCAAGCTCCTACAATGAGCAGTTCTTC. V and J are TRBV7-8 and TRBJ2-1; D gene unclear. The V and J ends lost 4 bases and 0 bases respectively, with 7 bases between them. CDR1 and CDR2 (germline): SGHVS, FQNEAQ. The CDR3 totals 14 residues.

As to this clone: A junction end diverges from the germline sequence, so it may reflect a read error. The J gene is TRBJ1-4, the V gene TRBV6-4; a possible D gene is TRBD1 (5 bases). This CDR3 is 12 amino acids long. CDR1 is MRHNA and CDR2 is SNTAGT in the germline V gene. CDR3 in DNA: TGTGCCAGCAGTGACTCTGACAGACTCGACCTTTTT. Amino acid sequence: CASSDSDRLDLF.

The rearrangement uses TRBV27 and TRBJ1-1; no clear D gene. Germline CDR1 is MNHEY and CDR2 is SMNVEV (reference sequence). This CDR3 contains 15 residues. Trimming shortened V by 2 bases and J by 0 bases, and 10 bases separated the two germline ends. This CDR3 is CASSLLRGMNTEAFF. The DNA of the CDR3 is TGTGCCAGCAGTTTACTACGGGGAATGAACACTGAAGCTTTCTTT.

The chain links TRBV12-5 to TRBJ2-1; 13 positions agree with TRBD2. The CDR3 covers 16 residues. V was pared by 4 bases and J by 6 bases, with 6 bases of the junction left unmatched. Germline V lookup: CDR1 LGHNT, CDR2 FRNRAP. The CDR3 nucleotides read TGTGCTAGTGGTTCAACCCGGACTAGCGGGAGCAATGAGCAGTTCTTC. Translation: CASGSTRTSGSNEQFF.